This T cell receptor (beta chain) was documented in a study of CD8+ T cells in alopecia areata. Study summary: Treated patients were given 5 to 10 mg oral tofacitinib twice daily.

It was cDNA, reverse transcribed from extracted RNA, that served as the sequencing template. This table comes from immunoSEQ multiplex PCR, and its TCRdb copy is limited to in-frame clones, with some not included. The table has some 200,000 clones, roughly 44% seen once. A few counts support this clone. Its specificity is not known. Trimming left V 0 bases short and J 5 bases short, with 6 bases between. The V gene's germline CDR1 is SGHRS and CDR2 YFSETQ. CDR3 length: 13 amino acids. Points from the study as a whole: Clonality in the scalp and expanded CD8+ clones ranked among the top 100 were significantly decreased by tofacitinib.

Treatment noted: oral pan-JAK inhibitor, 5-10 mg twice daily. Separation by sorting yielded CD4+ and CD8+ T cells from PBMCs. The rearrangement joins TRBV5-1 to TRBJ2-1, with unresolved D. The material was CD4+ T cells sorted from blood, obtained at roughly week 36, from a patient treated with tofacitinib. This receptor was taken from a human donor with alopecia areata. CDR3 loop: CASSLERNNEQFF. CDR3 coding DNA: TGCGCCAGCAGCTTGGAACGGAACAATGAGCAGTTCTTC. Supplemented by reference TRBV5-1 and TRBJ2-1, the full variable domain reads KAGVTQTPRYLIKTRGQQVTLSCSPISGHRSVSWYQQTPGQGLQFLFEYFSETQRNKGNFPGRFSGRQFSNSRSEMNVSTLELGDSALYLCASSLERNNEQFFGPGTRLTVL.